This is a list of T cell receptor beta chains from one sample in a study of blood T cell repertoires in COVID-19. Assay used: immunoSEQ multiplex PCR; TCRdb lists only in-frame clones, some missing. Altogether some 120,000 clones are present, 81% being singletons, with the ten largest covering 17%. The sequenced material came from peripheral blood. The receptor set was obtained from a man aged 30 to 39 with COVID-19, enrolled during active disease. Each CDR3 is given with its conserved first and last residue. Each record gives: J gene, clone size, D gene, V gene, CDR3 length, CDR3 protein, CDR3 DNA. A D gene is named only where the DNA matches it firmly. The size of a clone is reported for some rows only, either as once, few or many, or as a class for expanded clones.

>TRBJ1-6|-|-|TRBV28|12
CASSSNNSPLHF
TGTGCCAGCAGTTCCAATAATTCACCCCTCCACTTT
>TRBJ1-2|-|-|TRBV12-5|14
CASGLDGGGTGYTF
TGTGCTAGTGGTTTGGATGGCGGAGGGACTGGCTACACCTTC
>TRBJ2-5|-|-|TRBV5-3|14
CARSLSDSQETQYF
TGTGCCAGAAGCTTATCTGACAGCCAAGAGACCCAGTACTTC
>TRBJ2-1|-|TRBD2|TRBV7-3|15
CASSSGTSSYNEQFF
TGTGCCAGCAGCTCCGGGACTAGCAGCTACAATGAGCAGTTCTTC
>TRBJ2-5|-|-|TRBV18|15
CASSPASRDTETQYF
TGTGCCAGCTCACCAGCTAGCCGGGACACAGAGACCCAGTACTTC
>TRBJ2-7|-|-|TRBV7-9|13
CASARGQAYEQYF
TGTGCCAGTGCAAGGGGTCAAGCCTACGAGCAGTACTTC
>TRBJ2-7|-|-|TRBV28|13
CASTTLNGNEQYF
TGTGCCAGCACCACCCTGAACGGGAACGAGCAGTACTTC
>TRBJ2-1|-|TRBD2|TRBV7-3|16
CASSPGAGASYNEQFF
TGTGCCAGCAGCCCCGGGGCGGGAGCTTCCTACAATGAGCAGTTCTTC
>TRBJ2-7|-|-|TRBV6-5|15
CASSPLRQYSYEQYF
TGTGCCAGCAGTCCCCTCAGACAGTACTCCTACGAGCAGTACTTC
>TRBJ2-2|few|TRBD2|TRBV5-1|15
CASSLMRGEPGELFF
TGCGCCAGCAGCTTGATGCGGGGGGAACCCGGGGAGCTGTTTTTT
>TRBJ1-1|-|TRBD1|TRBV11-3|18
CASSLDGTGGVMNTEAFF
TGTGCCAGCAGCCTAGACGGGACAGGGGGGGTCATGAACACTGAAGCTTTCTTT
>TRBJ2-1|-|TRBD1|TRBV27|16
CASSLLWQGEVNEQFF
TGTGCCAGCAGTTTATTATGGCAGGGGGAAGTCAATGAGCAGTTCTTC
>TRBJ2-5|-|-|TRBV6-5|14
CANGEEGSVETQYF
TGTGCCAACGGGGAGGAAGGTTCGGTGGAGACCCAGTACTTC
>TRBJ2-7|-|TRBD1|TRBV28|14
CASSPADRGWEQYF
TGTGCCAGCAGTCCCGCCGACAGGGGATGGGAGCAGTACTTC
>TRBJ1-6|-|-|TRBV7-2|12
CASSLHNSPLHF
TGTGCCAGCAGCCTCCATAATTCACCCCTCCACTTT
>TRBJ1-2|-|-|TRBV5-5|15
CASSLRIEGGRGYTF
TGTGCCAGCAGCTTGCGTATCGAGGGAGGGCGAGGCTACACCTTC
>TRBJ2-1|-|TRBD1|TRBV10-3|14
CAISPQGVFNEQFF
TGTGCCATCAGTCCGCAGGGGGTCTTCAATGAGCAGTTCTTC
>TRBJ1-4|-|-|TRBV2|15
CASRQGGFDVEKLFF
TGTGCCAGCAGACAGGGTGGGTTTGACGTGGAAAAACTGTTTTTT
>TRBJ2-1|-|-|TRBV1|15
CTSSQVAGGSREQFF
-
>TRBJ2-7|-|TRBD2|TRBV6-5|11
CASSRGGEQYF
TGTGCCAGCAGTCGCGGGGGCGAGCAGTACTTC
>TRBJ1-5|once|TRBD1|TRBV19|17
CASRPGQGAYSNQPQHF
TGTGCCAGTCGGCCGGGACAGGGGGCATATAGCAATCAGCCCCAGCATTTT
>TRBJ2-3|-|TRBD2|TRBV3-1/TRBV3-2|16
CASSRGTSGSTDTQYF
TGTGCCAGCAGCCGTGGGACTAGCGGGAGCACAGATACGCAGTATTTT
>TRBJ2-3|-|-|TRBV5-4|15
CASSSGAGSTDTQYF
TGTGCCAGCAGTTCAGGGGCAGGGAGCACAGATACGCAGTATTTT